This TCR beta chain emerged from a study of T cells in Graves' hyperthyroidism and ophthalmopathy. The study's findings and limits: Patients with ophthalmopathy were separated from those with stable hyperthyroidism by a 13 V-J model. Ophthalmopathy was predicted by the model a median of roughly 6.7 months ahead of onset. In blood, most of the thyroid clonotypes expanded above 0.001 were also present.

RNA transcripts yielded amplified TCR beta CDR3 regions. Using the HTBI primer set, a first-round RT-PCR was run on the TCR CDR3. TCRdb re-called the multiplex PCR reads through MiXCR, storing one row per CDR3 protein. The sample gives some 270,000 distinct CDR3 sequences, roughly an eighth of which show up once; 6.5% to 10% is in the top ten. This clonotype was observed at least ten times. Its antigen is not known. This CDR3 contains 15 residues. Unmatched junction bases numbered 10, after V lost 6 bases and J lost 10 bases. CDR1 and CDR2 from the germline V gene are MDHEN and SYDVKM. The receptor was derived from a woman in her forties with Graves' hyperthyroidism. The chain joins TRBV28 to TRBJ1-6; 9 nucleotides agree with TRBD1. Source material: blood. CDR3 nucleotides: TGTGCCAGCAGAGCCCCGGGACAGGGTGGCTCACCCCTCCACTTT. This sequence encodes CASRAPGQGGSPLHF.